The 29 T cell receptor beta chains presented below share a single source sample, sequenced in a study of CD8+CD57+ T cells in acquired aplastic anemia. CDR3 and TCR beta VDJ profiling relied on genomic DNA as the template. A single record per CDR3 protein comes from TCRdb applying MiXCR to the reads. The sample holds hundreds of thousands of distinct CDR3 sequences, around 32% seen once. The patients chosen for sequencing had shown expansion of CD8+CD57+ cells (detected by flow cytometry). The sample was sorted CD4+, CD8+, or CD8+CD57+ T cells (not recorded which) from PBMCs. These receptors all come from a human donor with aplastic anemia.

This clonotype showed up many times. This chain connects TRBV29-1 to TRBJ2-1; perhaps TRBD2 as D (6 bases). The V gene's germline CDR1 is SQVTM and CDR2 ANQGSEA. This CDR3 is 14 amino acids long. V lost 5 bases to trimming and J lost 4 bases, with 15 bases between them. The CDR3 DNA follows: TGCAGCGTTTTCGGCGGGACGGGATACAATGAGCAGTTCTTC. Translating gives CSVFGGTGYNEQFF.

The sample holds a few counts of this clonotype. CDR3 loop: CSARGSGLANEQFF. The CDR3 DNA reads TGCAGTGCTAGAGGAAGCGGGCTGGCCAATGAGCAGTTCTTC. The genes are TRBV20-1 and TRBJ2-1, with a tentative D call TRBD2 (6 bases). The CDR3 spans 14 residues. Germline V gene lookup returns CDR1 DFQATT and CDR2 SNEGSKA (reference sequence). Trimming shortened V by 1 base and J by 6 bases, and 13 bases separated the two germline ends.

CDR3 amino acids: CATRDRASYEQYF. CDR3 DNA: TGTGCCACCAGAGATCGGGCTTCCTACGAGCAGTACTTC. The J gene is TRBJ2-7, the V gene TRBV24-1; D gene ambiguous. V lost 7 bases, J lost 1 base, and 10 bases lay in between. From germline, CDR1 is KGHDR and CDR2 SFDVKD. This CDR3 is built from 13 residues.

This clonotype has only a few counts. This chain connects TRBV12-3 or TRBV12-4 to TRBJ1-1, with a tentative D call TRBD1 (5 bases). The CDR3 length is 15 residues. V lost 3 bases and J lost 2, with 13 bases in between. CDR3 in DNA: TGTGCCAGCAGTTTGCCAGGGAAGGGTAACACTGAAGCTTTCTTT. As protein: CASSLPGKGNTEAFF.

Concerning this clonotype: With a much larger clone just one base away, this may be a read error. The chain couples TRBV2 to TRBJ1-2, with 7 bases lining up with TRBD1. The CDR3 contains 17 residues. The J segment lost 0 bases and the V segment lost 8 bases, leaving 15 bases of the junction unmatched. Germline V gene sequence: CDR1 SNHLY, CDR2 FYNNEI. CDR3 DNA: TGTGCCAGCTGGGAGGTTGACAACAGGGGAGCTAACTATGGCTACACCTTC. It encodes CASWEVDNRGANYGYTF.

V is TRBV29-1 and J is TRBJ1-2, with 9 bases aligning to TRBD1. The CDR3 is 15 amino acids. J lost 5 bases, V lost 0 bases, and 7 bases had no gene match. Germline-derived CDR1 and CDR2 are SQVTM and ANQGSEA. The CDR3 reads CSVEDEDRGDYGYTF. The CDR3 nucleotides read TGCAGCGTTGAAGATGAGGACAGGGGAGATTATGGCTACACCTTC.

CDR3 in amino acids: CASPTPLRGPSSYEQYF. In DNA form, the CDR3 reads TGTGCCAGCCCTACCCCGCTGCGAGGTCCAAGCTCCTACGAGCAGTACTTC. This rearrangement joins TRBV25-1 to TRBJ2-7; D remains ambiguous. The CDR3 is made up of 17 amino acids. Trimming took off 8 bases at V and 0 bases at J, with 23 bases between the two ends. Germline V gene sequence: CDR1 MGHDK, CDR2 SYGVNS.

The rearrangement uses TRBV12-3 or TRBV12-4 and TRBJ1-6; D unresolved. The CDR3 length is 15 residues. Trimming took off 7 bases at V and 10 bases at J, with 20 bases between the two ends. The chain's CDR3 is CASTSSGGPLSPLHF. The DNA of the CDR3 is TGTGCCAGCACTTCCTCCGGCGGGCCTTTATCACCCCTCCACTTT.

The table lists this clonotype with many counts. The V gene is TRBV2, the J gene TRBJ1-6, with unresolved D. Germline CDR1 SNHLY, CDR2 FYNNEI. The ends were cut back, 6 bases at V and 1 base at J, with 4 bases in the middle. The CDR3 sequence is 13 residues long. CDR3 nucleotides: TGTGCCAGCAGGGAGTCCTATAATTCACCCCTCCACTTT. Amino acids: CASRESYNSPLHF.

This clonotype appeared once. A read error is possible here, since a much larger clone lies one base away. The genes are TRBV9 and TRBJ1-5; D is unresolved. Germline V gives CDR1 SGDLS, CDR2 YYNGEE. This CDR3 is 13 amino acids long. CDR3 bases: TGTGCCAACAGCGTCACACCCAATCAGCCCCAGCATTTT. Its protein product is CANSVTPNQPQHF.

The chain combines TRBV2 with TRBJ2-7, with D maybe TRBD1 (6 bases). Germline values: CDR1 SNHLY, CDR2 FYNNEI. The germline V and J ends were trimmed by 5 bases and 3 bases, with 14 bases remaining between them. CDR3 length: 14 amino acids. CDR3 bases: TGTGCCAGCAGTTCCTGGGAAGGGGGCTACGAGCAGTACTTC. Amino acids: CASSSWEGGYEQYF.

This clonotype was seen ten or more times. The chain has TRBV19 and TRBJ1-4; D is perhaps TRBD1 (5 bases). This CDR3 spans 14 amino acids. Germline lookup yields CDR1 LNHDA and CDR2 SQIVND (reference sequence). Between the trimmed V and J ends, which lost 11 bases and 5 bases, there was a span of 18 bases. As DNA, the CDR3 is TGTGCCCGAGAGGAGGACAAAGGAAATGAAAAACTGTTTTTT. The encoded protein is CAREEDKGNEKLFF. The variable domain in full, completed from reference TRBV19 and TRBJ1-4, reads DGGITQSPKYLFRKEGQNVTLSCEQNLNHDAMYWYRQDPGQGLRLIYYSQIVNDFQKGDIAEGYSVSREKKESFPLTVTSAQKNPTAFYLCAREEDKGNEKLFFGSGTQLSVL.

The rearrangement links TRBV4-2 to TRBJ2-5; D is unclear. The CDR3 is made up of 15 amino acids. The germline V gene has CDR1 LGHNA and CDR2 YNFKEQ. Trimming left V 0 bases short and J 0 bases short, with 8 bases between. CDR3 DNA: TGTGCCAGCAGCCAAGATCTTCTAGACCAAGAGACCCAGTACTTC. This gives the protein CASSQDLLDQETQYF.

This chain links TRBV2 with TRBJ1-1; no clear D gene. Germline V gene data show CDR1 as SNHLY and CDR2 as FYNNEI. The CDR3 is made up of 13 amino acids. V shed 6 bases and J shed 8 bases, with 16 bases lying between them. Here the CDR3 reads CASSQVLGREAFF. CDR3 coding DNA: TGTGCCAGCAGCCAAGTACTCGGACGGGAAGCTTTCTTT.

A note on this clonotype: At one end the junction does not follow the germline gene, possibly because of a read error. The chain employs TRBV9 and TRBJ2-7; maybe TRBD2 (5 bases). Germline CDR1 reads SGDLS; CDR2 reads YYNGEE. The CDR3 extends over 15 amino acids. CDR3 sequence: CASSVADLYSYEQYF. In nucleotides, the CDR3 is TGTGCCAGTAGCGTAGCTGACCTATACTCCTACGAGCAGTACTTC.

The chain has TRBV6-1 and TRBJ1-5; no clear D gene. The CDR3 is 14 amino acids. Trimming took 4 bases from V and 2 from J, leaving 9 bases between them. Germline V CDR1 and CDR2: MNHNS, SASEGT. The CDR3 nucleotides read TGTGCCAGCAGTGCTGGGTCGGGCAATCAGCCCCAGCATTTT. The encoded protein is CASSAGSGNQPQHF.

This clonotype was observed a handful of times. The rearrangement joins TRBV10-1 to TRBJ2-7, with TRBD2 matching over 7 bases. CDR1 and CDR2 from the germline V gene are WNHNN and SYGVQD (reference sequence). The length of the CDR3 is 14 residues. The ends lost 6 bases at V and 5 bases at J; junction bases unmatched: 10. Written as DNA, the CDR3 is TGCGCCAGCAGCTTGGTTGGCGCGGGGGACGAGCAGTACTTC. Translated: CASSLVGAGDEQYF.

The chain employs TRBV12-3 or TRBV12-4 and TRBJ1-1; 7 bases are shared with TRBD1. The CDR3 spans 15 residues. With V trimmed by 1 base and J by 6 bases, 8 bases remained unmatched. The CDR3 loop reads CASSLVGRQGAEAFF. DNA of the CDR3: TGTGCCAGCAGTTTAGTGGGGCGACAGGGTGCTGAAGCTTTCTTT.

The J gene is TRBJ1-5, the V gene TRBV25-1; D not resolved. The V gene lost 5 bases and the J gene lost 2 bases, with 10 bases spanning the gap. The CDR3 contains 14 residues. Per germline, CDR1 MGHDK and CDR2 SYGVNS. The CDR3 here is CASSPRVGNQPQHF. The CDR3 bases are TGTGCCAGCAGTCCGCGCGTGGGCAATCAGCCCCAGCATTTT.

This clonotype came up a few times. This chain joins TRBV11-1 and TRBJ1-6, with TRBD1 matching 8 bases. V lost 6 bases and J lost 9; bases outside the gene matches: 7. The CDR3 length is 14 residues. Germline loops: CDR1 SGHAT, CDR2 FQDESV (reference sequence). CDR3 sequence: CASRSDRGISPLHF. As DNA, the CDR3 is TGTGCCAGCAGATCTGACAGGGGAATTTCACCCCTCCACTTT.

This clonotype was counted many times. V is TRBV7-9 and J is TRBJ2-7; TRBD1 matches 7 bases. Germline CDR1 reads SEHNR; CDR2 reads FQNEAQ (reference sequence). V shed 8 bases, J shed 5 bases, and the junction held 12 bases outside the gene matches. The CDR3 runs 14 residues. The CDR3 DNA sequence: TGTGCCAGCGGTCTAGAACAGGGGTTAAACGAGCAGTACTTC. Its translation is CASGLEQGLNEQYF.

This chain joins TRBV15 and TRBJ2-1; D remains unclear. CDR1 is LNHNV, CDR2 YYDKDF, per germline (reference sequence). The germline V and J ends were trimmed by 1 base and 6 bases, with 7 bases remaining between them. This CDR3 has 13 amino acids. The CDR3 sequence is CATSRGMGNEQFF. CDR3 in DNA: TGTGCCACCAGCAGAGGAATGGGCAATGAGCAGTTCTTC.

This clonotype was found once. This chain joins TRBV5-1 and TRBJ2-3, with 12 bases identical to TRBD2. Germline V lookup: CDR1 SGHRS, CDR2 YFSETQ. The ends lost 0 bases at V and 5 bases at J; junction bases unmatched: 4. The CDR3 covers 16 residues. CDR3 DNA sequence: TGCGCCAGCAGCTTGGGACTAGCGGGAGATGGAGATACGCAGTATTTT. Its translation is CASSLGLAGDGDTQYF. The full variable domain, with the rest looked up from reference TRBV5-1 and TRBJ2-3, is KAGVTQTPRYLIKTRGQQVTLSCSPISGHRSVSWYQQTPGQGLQFLFEYFSETQRNKGNFPGRFSGRQFSNSRSEMNVSTLELGDSALYLCASSLGLAGDGDTQYFGPGTRLTVL.

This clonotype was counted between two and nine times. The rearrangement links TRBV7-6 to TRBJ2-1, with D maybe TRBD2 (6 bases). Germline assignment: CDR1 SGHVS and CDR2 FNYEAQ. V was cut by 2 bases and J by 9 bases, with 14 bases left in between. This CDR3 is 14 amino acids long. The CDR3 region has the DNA TGTGCCAGCAGCTTAACTCTTCCCGGGAGTGAGCAGTTCTTC. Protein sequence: CASSLTLPGSEQFF.

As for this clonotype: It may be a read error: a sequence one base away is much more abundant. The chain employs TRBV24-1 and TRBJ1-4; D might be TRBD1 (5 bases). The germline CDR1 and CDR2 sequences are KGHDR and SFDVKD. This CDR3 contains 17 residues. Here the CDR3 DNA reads TGTGCCACCAGAGGGACGTCTGGGACCCCAACTAATGAAAAACTGCTTTTT. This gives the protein CATRGTSGTPTNEKLLF.

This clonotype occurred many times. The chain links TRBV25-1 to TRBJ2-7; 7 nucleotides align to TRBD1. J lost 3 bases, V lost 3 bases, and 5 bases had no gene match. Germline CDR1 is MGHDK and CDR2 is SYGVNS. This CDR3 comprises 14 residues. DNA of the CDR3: TGTGCCAGCAGTGACCCGGGACAGAACTACGAGCAGTACTTC. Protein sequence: CASSDPGQNYEQYF.

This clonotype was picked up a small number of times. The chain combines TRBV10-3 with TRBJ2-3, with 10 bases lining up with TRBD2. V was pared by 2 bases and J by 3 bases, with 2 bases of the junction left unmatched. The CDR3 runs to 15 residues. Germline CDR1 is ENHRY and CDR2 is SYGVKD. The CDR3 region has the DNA TGTGCCATCAGTGAGCTAGCGGGGGCGACAGATACGCAGTATTTT. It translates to CAISELAGATDTQYF.

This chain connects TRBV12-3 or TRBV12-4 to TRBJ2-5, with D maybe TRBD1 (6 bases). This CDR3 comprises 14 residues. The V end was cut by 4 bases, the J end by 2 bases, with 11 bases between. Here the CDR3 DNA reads TGTGCCAGCAGTTGGCACCAGGGGCAAGAGACCCAGTACTTC. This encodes CASSWHQGQETQYF.

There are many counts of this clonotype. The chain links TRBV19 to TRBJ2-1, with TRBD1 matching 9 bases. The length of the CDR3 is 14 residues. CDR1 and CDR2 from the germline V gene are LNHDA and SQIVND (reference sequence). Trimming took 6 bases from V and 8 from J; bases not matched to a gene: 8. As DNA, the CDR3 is TGTGCCAGTAGGGACAGGGGTCGTTTGGATGAGCAGTTCTTC. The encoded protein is CASRDRGRLDEQFF.